This T cell receptor beta chain was obtained from a study of blood T cells in healthy people across ages. Study-level results: Researchers report that TCR beta diversity correlated strongly with naive T cell percentage. The long-lived group displayed more naive CD4+ cells, plus higher diversity, than the aged donors did.

Concerning this clonotype: Its target is not known. A junction end diverges from the germline sequence, so it may reflect a read error.

The CDR3 is 16 residues long. Germline assignment: CDR1 MNHEY and CDR2 SVGAGI. Primers used in a second PCR of about 7 to 12 cycles were a sample-barcoded 5' primer and a J-beta primer mix. Each cDNA molecule received a tag from a template-switch adaptor that had 12 random nucleotides. TCRdb fed the 5' RACE reads into MiXCR, producing one record per CDR3 protein. The table includes about 1.5 million distinct CDR3 sequences, about 42% detected once. The sequencing input was blood. This clonotype was sampled from a young woman in good health. The genes are TRBV6-5 and TRBJ2-1; the D gene is possibly TRBD2 (7 bases). CDR3 residues: CTSTGRGAVRYNEQFF. The CDR3 DNA reads TGTACCAGCACCGGACGGGGGGCAGTCCGCTACAATGAGCAGTTCTTC.